This TCR beta chain was recorded in a study of CD8+CD57+ T cells in acquired aplastic anemia. From germline, CDR1 is DFQATT and CDR2 SNEGSKA (reference sequence). The CDR3 contains 15 residues. V lost 5 bases and J lost 1, with 15 bases in between. Genomic DNA was employed as the template in profiling TCR beta VDJ and CDR3. TCRdb processed the reads anew with MiXCR; each CDR3 protein has one entry. The sample has about 240,000 distinct CDR3 sequences; 47% are singletons. Patients chosen for sequencing had shown CD8+CD57+ cell expansion by flow cytometry. The sequence derives from a human donor with aplastic anemia. V is TRBV20-1 and J is TRBJ2-1, with D perhaps matching TRBD1 (6 bases). Sequencing was performed on sorted CD4+, CD8+, or CD8+CD57+ T cells (not recorded which) from PBMCs. The CDR3 here is CSAGDTGRSYNEQFF. The CDR3, as DNA: TGCAGTGCTGGGGATACAGGGAGATCCTACAATGAGCAGTTCTTC.